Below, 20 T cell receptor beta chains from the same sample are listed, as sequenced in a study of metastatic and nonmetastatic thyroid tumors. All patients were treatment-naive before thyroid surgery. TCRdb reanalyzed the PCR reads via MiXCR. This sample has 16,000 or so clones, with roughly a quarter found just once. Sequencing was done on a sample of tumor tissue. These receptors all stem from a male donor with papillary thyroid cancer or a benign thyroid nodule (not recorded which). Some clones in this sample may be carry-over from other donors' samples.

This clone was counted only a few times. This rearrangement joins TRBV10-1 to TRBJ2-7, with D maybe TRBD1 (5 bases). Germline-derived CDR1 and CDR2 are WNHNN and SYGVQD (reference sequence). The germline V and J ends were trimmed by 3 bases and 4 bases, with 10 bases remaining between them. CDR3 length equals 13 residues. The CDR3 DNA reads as TGCGCCAGCAGTGAAGGTCAGGGTTACGAGCAGTACTTC. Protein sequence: CASSEGQGYEQYF.

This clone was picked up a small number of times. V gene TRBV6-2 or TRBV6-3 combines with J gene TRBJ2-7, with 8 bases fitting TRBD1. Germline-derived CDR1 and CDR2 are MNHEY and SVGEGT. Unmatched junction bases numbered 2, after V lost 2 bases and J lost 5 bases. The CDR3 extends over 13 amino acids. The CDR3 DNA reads TGTGCCAGCAGTTACAAGGACAGGGACGAGCAGTACTTC. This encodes CASSYKDRDEQYF.

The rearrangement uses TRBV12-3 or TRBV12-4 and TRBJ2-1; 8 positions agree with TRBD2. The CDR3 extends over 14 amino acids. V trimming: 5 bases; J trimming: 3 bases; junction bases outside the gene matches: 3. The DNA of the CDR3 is TGTGCCAGCAGTGGAGCGGGAGACTACAATGAGCAGTTCTTC. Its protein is CASSGAGDYNEQFF.

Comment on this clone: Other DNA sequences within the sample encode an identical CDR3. The CDR3: CASSSCGAASGDEQFF. DNA for the CDR3: TGTGCCAGCAGCTCATGTGGGGCGGCCTCAGGGGATGAGCAGTTCTTC. The chain carries TRBV11-2 and TRBJ2-1, with D perhaps TRBD1 (6 bases). From germline, CDR1 is SGHAT and CDR2 FQNNGV. There are 16 residues in the CDR3. V was shortened by 4 bases and J by 8 bases, with 21 bases between the two germline ends.

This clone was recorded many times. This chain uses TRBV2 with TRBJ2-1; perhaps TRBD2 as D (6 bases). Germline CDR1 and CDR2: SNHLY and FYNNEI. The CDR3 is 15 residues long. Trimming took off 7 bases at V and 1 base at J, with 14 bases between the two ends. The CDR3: CASNLIGTSYNEQFF. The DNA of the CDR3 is TGTGCCAGCAACCTAATCGGGACTTCCTACAATGAGCAGTTCTTC.

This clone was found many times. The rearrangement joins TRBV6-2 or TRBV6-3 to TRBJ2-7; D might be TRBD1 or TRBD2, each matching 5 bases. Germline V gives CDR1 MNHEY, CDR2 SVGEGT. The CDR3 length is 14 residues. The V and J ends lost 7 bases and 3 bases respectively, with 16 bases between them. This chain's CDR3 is CASISWDPGYEQYF. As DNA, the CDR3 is TGTGCCAGCATCTCCTGGGACCCTGGCTACGAGCAGTACTTC.

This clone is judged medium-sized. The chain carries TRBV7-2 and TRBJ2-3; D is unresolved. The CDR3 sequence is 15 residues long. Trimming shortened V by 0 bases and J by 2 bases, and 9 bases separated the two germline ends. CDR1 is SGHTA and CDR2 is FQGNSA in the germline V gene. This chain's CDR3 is CASSLAWGSTDTQYF. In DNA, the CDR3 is TGTGCCAGCAGCTTAGCCTGGGGTTCCACAGATACGCAGTATTTT.

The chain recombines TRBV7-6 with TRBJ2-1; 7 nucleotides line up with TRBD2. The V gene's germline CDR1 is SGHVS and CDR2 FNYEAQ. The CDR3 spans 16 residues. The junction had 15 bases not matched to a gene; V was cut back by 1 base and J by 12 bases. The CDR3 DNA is TGTGCCAGCAGCTTAGAAGGTGACGGGAGGCCCCGGGCGCAGTTCTTC. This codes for CASSLEGDGRPRAQFF.

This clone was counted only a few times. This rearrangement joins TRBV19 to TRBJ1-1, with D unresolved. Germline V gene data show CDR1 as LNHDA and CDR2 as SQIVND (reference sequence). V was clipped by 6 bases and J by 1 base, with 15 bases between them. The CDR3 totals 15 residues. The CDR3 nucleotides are TGTGCCAGTAGCGGAGGCCAGCACTCGAACACTGAAGCTTTCTTT. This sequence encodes CASSGGQHSNTEAFF.

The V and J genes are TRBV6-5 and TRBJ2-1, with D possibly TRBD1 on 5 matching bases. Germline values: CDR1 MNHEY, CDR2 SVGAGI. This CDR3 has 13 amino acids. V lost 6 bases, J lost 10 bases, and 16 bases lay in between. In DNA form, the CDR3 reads TGTGCCAGCAGATATCAGGGTTTAGTCGAGCAGTTCTTC. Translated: CASRYQGLVEQFF.

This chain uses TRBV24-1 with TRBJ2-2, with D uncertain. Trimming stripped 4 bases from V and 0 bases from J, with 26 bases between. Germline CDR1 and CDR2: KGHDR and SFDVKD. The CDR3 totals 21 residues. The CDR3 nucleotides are TGTGCCACCAGTGACCCCATTGGGTCTAGGAGAGGCCTCGCGAACACCGGGGAGCTGTTTTTT. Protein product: CATSDPIGSRRGLANTGELFF.

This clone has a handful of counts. The CDR3 sequence is CASSEGTGTNSPLHF. Here the CDR3 DNA reads TGTGCCAGCAGTGAGGGGACAGGGACGAATTCACCCCTCCACTTT. This chain links TRBV6-1 with TRBJ1-6; 9 nucleotides line up with TRBD1. The CDR3 spans 15 residues. Per germline, CDR1 MNHNS and CDR2 SASEGT. V lost 3 bases to trimming and J lost 7 bases; unmatched junction nucleotides: 4.

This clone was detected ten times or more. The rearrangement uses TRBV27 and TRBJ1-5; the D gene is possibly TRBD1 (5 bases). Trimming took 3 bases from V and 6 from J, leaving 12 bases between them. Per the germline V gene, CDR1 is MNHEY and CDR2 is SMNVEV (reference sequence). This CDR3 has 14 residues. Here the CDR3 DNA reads TGTGCCAGCAGTTTTTGGGGGGTGGGTCAGCCCCAGCATTTT. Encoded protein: CASSFWGVGQPQHF.

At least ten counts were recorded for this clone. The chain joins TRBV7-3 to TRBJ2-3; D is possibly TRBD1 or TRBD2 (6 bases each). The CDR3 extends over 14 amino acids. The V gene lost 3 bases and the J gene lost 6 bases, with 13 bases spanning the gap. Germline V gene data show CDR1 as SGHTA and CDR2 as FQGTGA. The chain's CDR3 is CASSFKGGGDTQYF. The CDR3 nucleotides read TGTGCCAGCAGCTTTAAGGGGGGTGGGGATACGCAGTATTTT.

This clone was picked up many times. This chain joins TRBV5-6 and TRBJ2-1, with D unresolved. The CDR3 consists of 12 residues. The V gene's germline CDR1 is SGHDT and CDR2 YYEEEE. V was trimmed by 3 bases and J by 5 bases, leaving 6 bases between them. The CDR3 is CASSSTDNEQFF. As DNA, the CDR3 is TGTGCCAGCAGCTCTACAGACAATGAGCAGTTCTTC.

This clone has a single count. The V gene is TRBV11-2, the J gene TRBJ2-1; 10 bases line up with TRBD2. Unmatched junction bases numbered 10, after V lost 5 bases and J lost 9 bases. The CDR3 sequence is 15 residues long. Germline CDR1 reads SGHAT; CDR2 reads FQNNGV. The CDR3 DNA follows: TGTGCCAGCAGCCCGTATAGCGGGGGGCGGGGTGAGCAGTTCTTC. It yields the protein CASSPYSGGRGEQFF.

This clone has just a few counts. Here the CDR3 reads CASSLWRIAEAFF. The DNA of the CDR3 is TGTGCCAGCAGCCTATGGCGGATCGCTGAAGCTTTCTTT. V gene TRBV28 combines with J gene TRBJ1-1; no clear D. CDR3 length: 13 amino acids. Germline CDR1 is MDHEN and CDR2 is SYDVKM. Trimming removed 6 bases from V and 6 bases from J, with 14 bases in between.

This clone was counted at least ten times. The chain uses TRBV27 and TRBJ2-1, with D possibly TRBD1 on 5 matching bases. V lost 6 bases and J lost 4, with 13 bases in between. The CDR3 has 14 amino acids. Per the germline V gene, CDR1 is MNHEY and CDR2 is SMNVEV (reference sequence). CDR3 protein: CASRPRTYYNEQFF. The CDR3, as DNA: TGTGCCAGCAGACCCAGGACATATTACAATGAGCAGTTCTTC.

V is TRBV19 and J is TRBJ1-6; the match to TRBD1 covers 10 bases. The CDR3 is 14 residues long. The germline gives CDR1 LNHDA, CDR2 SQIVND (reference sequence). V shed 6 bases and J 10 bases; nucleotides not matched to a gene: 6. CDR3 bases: TGTGCCAGTAGCACGACAGGGGGCCAATCACCCCTCCACTTT. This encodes CASSTTGGQSPLHF.

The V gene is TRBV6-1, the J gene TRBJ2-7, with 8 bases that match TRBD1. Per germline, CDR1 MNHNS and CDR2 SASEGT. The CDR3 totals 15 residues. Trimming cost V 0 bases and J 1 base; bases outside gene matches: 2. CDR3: CASSEAQGASYEQYF. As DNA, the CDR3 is TGTGCCAGCAGTGAAGCTCAGGGGGCTTCCTACGAGCAGTACTTC.